This T cell receptor (beta chain) was identified in a study of blood T cell repertoires in COVID-19. Study summary: Sample material is recorded as cDNA or gDNA derived from T cells, B-cell-depleted T cells, or PBMCs.

Seattle cases were enrolled at active infection and followed longitudinally. There are a few counts of this clone. Looked up from germline, CDR1 is MNHNS and CDR2 is SASEGT. Between the trimmed V and J ends, which lost 0 bases and 11 bases, there was a span of 14 bases. The CDR3 is 15 residues long. Clones were sequenced by immunoSEQ multiplex PCR, and TCRdb holds only the in-frame ones, with some missing. The table has 55,000 or so clones, about nine tenths seen once. The chain carries TRBV6-1 and TRBJ1-6; weak D call: TRBD1 (5 bases). This TCR was recovered from a man between 35 and 55 years old with COVID-19, enrolled during active disease. Sequenced input: peripheral blood. The CDR3 DNA sequence: TGTGCCAGCAGTGAAGCGGGGCAGGTCAGAACACCCCTCCACTTT. It specifies CASSEAGQVRTPLHF.